Following are 18 T cell receptor beta chains from one sample sequenced in a study of blood T cells in healthy people across ages. Together with a sample-barcoded 5' primer, a J-beta primer mix was included in a second PCR lasting roughly 6 to 12 cycles. TCRdb re-analysed the 5' RACE reads in MiXCR, keeping a single row per CDR3 protein. The sample lists approximately 900,000 distinct CDR3 sequences, about 28% occurring once. The same specimen was also included in a second study, on T cells of mothers and their children.

The sample was blood. The receptors stem from a woman between 35 and 50 years old in good health.

The CDR3, as DNA: TGTGCCAGTAGTCGGTATCCGGGGGTCAGCACTGAAGCTTTCTTT. Translated, it gives CASSRYPGVSTEAFF. The chain links TRBV19 to TRBJ1-1; possible D gene TRBD1, 5 bases. V gave up 5 bases and J gave up 4 bases, with 17 bases separating them. CDR3 length: 15 residues. Per germline, CDR1 LNHDA and CDR2 SQIVND (reference sequence).

The chain is built from TRBV6-5 and TRBJ1-1; D unresolved. The V end lost 11 bases, the J end lost 4 bases, and 14 bases lay between the germline ends. This CDR3 is 12 amino acids long. The germline CDR1 and CDR2 sequences are MNHEY and SVGAGI. In DNA, the CDR3 is TGTGCCGGCGGGGAGGGTAGCACTGAAGCTTTCTTT. Translating gives CAGGEGSTEAFF.

This clonotype showed up just a few times. This rearrangement joins TRBV18 to TRBJ2-3, with D unresolved. The CDR3 runs 16 residues. V lost 0 bases and J 0 bases, leaving 10 bases between the germline ends. Germline V CDR1 and CDR2: KGHSH, LQKENI. Here the CDR3 DNA reads TGTGCCAGCTCACCACCGGCGGCGGCTAGCACAGATACGCAGTATTTT. This encodes CASSPPAAASTDTQYF.

This rearrangement joins TRBV20-1 to TRBJ2-2; D possibly corresponds to TRBD1 (5 bases). Germline lookup yields CDR1 DFQATT and CDR2 SNEGSKA (reference sequence). Trimming removed 3 bases at V and 0 bases at J, with 11 bases between. The CDR3 spans 15 residues. CDR3 loop: CSASWGSANTGELFF. CDR3 in DNA: TGCAGTGCTAGCTGGGGCAGTGCGAACACCGGGGAGCTGTTTTTT.

V usage is TRBV29-1 and J usage is TRBJ2-1; maybe TRBD2 (5 bases). The V gene lost 4 bases and the J gene lost 0 bases, with 13 bases spanning the gap. The CDR3 covers 15 residues. Per the germline V gene, CDR1 is SQVTM and CDR2 is ANQGSEA. CDR3: CSVVTTTSSYNEQFF. The CDR3 DNA follows: TGCAGCGTTGTCACGACTACGAGCTCCTACAATGAGCAGTTCTTC.

The sample holds many counts of this clonotype. The chain employs TRBV5-1 and TRBJ2-1, with D maybe TRBD1 (6 bases). From germline, CDR1 is SGHRS and CDR2 YFSETQ. Trimming took off 0 bases at V and 3 bases at J, with 10 bases between the two ends. There are 15 residues in the CDR3. For the CDR3, the DNA is TGCGCCAGCAGCTTGGCCTGGACAGACTACAATGAGCAGTTCTTC. It yields the protein CASSLAWTDYNEQFF.

This clonotype was counted ten times or more. The CDR3 spells CASSFTKHYEQYF. The CDR3 DNA reads TGTGCCAGCAGTTTTACGAAGCATTACGAGCAGTACTTC. J is TRBJ2-7 and V is TRBV12-3 or TRBV12-4; D is ambiguous. The CDR3 is made up of 13 amino acids. Trimming took off 3 bases at V and 4 bases at J, with 10 bases between the two ends.

On this clonotype: A clone one base away is much larger, so this may be a read error. No conserved phenylalanine or tryptophan ends this CDR3, so it is likely a read error. This rearrangement joins TRBV28 to TRBJ2-4, with D unresolved. The CDR3 is made up of 19 amino acids. V gave up 1 base and J gave up 0 bases, with 19 bases separating them. In germline, CDR1 is MDHEN, CDR2 SYDVKM. As DNA, the CDR3 is TGTGCCAGCAGTTTATCCCCCCTTCTGACCAAACTAGCCAAAAACATTCAGTACATC. It translates to CASSLSPLLTKLAKNIQYI.

The V and J genes are TRBV5-1 and TRBJ2-7, with 9 bases fitting TRBD1. Germline trimming cut 5 bases from V and 5 bases from J; bases unmatched to any gene: 11. The CDR3 covers 15 residues. The germline V gene has CDR1 SGHRS and CDR2 YFSETQ. The CDR3 DNA sequence: TGCGCCAGCAGACTGTCCGGGACAGGGACCCACGAGCAGTACTTC. Residues: CASRLSGTGTHEQYF.

Here the CDR3 DNA reads TGTGCCAGCAGTTTAATAGGTGGCACTGAAGCTTTCTTT. Protein sequence: CASSLIGGTEAFF. The V and J genes are TRBV28 and TRBJ1-1, with D unclear. This CDR3 is built from 13 residues. Trimming removed 2 bases from V and 4 bases from J, with 8 bases in between. Germline lookup yields CDR1 MDHEN and CDR2 SYDVKM.

V gene TRBV7-3 combines with J gene TRBJ2-6, with D uncertain. The CDR3 is 16 amino acids. The V gene's germline CDR1 is SGHTA and CDR2 FQGTGA. The V and J ends lost 6 bases and 0 bases respectively, with 12 bases between them. Here the CDR3 reads CASREGSHSGANVLTF. The CDR3, as DNA: TGTGCCAGCAGAGAAGGATCACACTCTGGGGCCAACGTCCTGACTTTC.

The chain carries TRBV6-5 and TRBJ2-7; TRBD1 matches at 9 bases. Per the germline V gene, CDR1 is MNHEY and CDR2 is SVGAGI. The CDR3 contains 18 residues. V lost 5 bases to trimming and J lost 3 bases; unmatched junction nucleotides: 17. The CDR3 loop reads CASSTPGQGRSWVYEQYF. The DNA of the CDR3 is TGTGCCAGCAGTACTCCGGGACAGGGTCGTTCGTGGGTCTACGAGCAGTACTTC.

In its sample, this clonotype was seen a few times. The rearrangement joins TRBV7-2 to TRBJ2-3; TRBD2 might be the D (6 bases). CDR1 SGHTA and CDR2 FQGNSA come from the germline V gene. Trimming took 1 base from V and 4 from J, leaving 15 bases between them. This CDR3 is 16 amino acids long. CDR3 bases: TGTGCCAGCAGCTTAGGGACACTAGCTACCGCAGATACGCAGTATTTT. Protein product: CASSLGTLATADTQYF. Using reference TRBV7-2 and TRBJ2-3 for the parts outside the CDR3, the full variable domain is GAGVSQSPSNKVTEKGKDVELRCDPISGHTALYWYRQSLGQGLEFLIYFQGNSAPDKSGLPSDRFSAERTGGSVSTLTIQRTQQEDSAVYLCASSLGTLATADTQYFGPGTRLTVL.

This clonotype occurred a few times. This chain connects TRBV7-2 to TRBJ1-4; D not resolved. V lost 2 bases and J lost 3, with 13 bases in between. CDR3 length equals 16 residues. Germline V gene sequence: CDR1 SGHTA, CDR2 FQGNSA. CDR3 residues: CASSLKDGRANEKLFF. The CDR3 DNA sequence: TGTGCCAGCAGCTTAAAGGATGGAAGGGCTAATGAAAAACTGTTTTTT.

About this clonotype itself: This may be a read error: a much more frequent sequence differs by one nucleotide. This chain joins TRBV29-1 and TRBJ2-4; D might be TRBD2 (6 bases). The better agreement between TRBJ2-7 and the DNA end casts doubt on the J call. The CDR3 is 13 residues long. In germline, CDR1 is SQVTM, CDR2 ANQGSEA. The CDR3 spells CSATGLGTHEQYF. In nucleotides, the CDR3 is TGCAGCGCAACGGGACTGGGGACCCACGAGCAGTACTTC.

This clonotype was counted once. The chain recombines TRBV18 with TRBJ2-3; TRBD1 matches 7 bases. Trimming took 6 bases from V and 2 from J; bases not matched to a gene: 8. Germline CDR1 reads KGHSH; CDR2 reads LQKENI. The CDR3 totals 15 residues. The CDR3 nucleotides are TGTGCCAGCTCCCGACAGGGCGCCCTCACAGATACGCAGTATTTT. The encoded protein is CASSRQGALTDTQYF.

With respect to this clonotype: Without the conserved terminal phenylalanine or tryptophan, this CDR3 likely stems from a read error. The rearrangement links TRBV19 to TRBJ2-1, with TRBD1 matching over 8 bases. There are 16 residues in the CDR3. Trimming took 1 base from V and 7 from J; bases not matched to a gene: 9. CDR1 is LNHDA and CDR2 is SQIVND in the germline V gene (reference sequence). The CDR3 region is CASSIGRPGGWNEQFC. CDR3 coding DNA: TGTGCCAGTAGTATAGGACGCCCAGGGGGCTGGAATGAGCAGTTCTGC.

The chain links TRBV29-1 to TRBJ1-1, with 7 bases that match TRBD1. The V segment lost 7 bases and the J segment 1 base; nucleotides outside the gene matches: 9. Germline CDR1 is SQVTM and CDR2 is ANQGSEA. The CDR3 runs 14 residues. CDR3 nucleotides: TGCAGCGGCCTTAGACAGGGATCGAACACTGAAGCTTTCTTT. This sequence encodes CSGLRQGSNTEAFF.